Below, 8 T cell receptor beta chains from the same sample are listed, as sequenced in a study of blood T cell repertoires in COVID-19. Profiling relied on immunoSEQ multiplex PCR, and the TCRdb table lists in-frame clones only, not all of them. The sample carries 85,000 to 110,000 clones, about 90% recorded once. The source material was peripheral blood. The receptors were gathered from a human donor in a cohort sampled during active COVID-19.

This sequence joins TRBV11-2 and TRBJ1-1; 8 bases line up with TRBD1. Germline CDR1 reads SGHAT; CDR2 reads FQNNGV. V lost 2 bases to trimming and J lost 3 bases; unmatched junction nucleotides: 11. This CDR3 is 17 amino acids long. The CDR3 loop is CASSLRDIAGGHTEAFF. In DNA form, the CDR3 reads TGTGCCAGCAGCTTACGGGATATTGCAGGGGGCCACACTGAAGCTTTCTTT.

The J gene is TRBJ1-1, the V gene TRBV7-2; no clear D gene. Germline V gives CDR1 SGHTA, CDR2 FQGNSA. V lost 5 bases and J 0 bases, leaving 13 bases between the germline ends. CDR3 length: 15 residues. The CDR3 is CASSPPWRVNTEAFF. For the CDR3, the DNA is TGTGCCAGCAGCCCCCCGTGGAGGGTGAACACTGAAGCTTTCTTT.

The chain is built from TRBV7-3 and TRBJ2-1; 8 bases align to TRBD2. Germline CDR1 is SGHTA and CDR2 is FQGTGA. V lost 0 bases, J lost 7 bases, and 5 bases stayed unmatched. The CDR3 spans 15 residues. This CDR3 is CASSLTSGTWNEQFF. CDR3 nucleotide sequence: TGTGCCAGCAGCTTAACTAGCGGGACGTGGAATGAGCAGTTCTTC.

Here the CDR3 reads CASSLAVSYNEQFF. Written as DNA, the CDR3 is TGTGCCAGCAGCCTAGCGGTCTCCTACAATGAGCAGTTCTTC. V and J are TRBV2 and TRBJ2-1; 7 bases are a match to TRBD2. Germline V CDR1 and CDR2: SNHLY, FYNNEI. The trim removed 6 bases at V and 0 bases at J, leaving 2 bases unmatched. The CDR3 consists of 14 residues.

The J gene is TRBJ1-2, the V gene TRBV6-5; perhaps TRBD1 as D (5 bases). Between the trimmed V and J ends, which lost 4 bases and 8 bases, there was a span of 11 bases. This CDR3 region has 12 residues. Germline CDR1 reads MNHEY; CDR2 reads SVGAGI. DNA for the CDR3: TGTGCCAGCAGTTTCAGGGAGGCGGGCTACACCTTC. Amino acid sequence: CASSFREAGYTF.

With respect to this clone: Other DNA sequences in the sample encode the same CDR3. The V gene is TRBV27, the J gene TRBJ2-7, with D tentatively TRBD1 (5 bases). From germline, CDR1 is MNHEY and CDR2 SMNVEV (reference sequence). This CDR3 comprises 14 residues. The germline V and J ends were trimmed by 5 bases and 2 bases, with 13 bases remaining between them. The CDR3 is CASSPREDAYEQYF. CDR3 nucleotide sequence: TGTGCCAGCAGTCCCAGGGAAGACGCCTACGAGCAGTACTTC.

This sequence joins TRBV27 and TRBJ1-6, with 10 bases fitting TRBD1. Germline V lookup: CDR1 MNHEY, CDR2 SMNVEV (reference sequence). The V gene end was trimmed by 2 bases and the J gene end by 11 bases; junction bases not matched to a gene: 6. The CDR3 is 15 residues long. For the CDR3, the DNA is TGTGCCAGCAGTTTAGGGACAGGGGTGGTTGCACCCCTCCACTTT. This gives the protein CASSLGTGVVAPLHF.

This CDR3 reads CASSPGLAGVAYEQYF. CDR3 bases: TGCGCCAGCAGCCCCGGACTAGCGGGAGTGGCCTACGAGCAGTACTTC. The chain has TRBV5-1 and TRBJ2-7; 13 bases align to TRBD2. J lost 2 bases, V lost 4 bases, and 6 bases had no gene match. Germline CDR1 SGHRS, CDR2 YFSETQ. There are 16 residues in the CDR3.